The T cell receptor beta chain described here comes from a study of cytomegalovirus exposure and HLA in healthy donors. V was shortened by 5 bases and J by 2 bases, with 6 bases between the two germline ends. The CDR3 runs 13 residues. In germline, CDR1 is SGHNT, CDR2 YENEEA. Notes on this clone: Its antigen is unidentified.

General study points: According to the study, 150 to 200 TCR beta chains were cytomegalovirus-associated.

With 60 Vbeta and 13 Jbeta primers, the PCR was carried out. Profiling relied on immunoSEQ multiplex PCR, and the TCRdb table lists in-frame clones only, not all of them. Here the sample spans around 64,000 clones, approximately 74% being singletons. Specimen: PBMCs. The rearrangement joins TRBV11-3 to TRBJ2-2, with D maybe TRBD2 (5 bases). The sequence was collected from a woman aged 25 to 39 in good health and CMV-seropositive. CDR3 loop: CASSRTNTGELFF. Here the CDR3 DNA reads TGTGCCAGCAGCCGGACTAACACCGGGGAGCTGTTTTTT.